A single sample gave rise to the 27 T cell receptor beta chains below, sequenced in a study of cytomegalovirus exposure and HLA in healthy donors. Vbeta (60) and Jbeta (13) primers were used in the PCR. Here immunoSEQ multiplex PCR was the method, and the copy in TCRdb shows in-frame clones only, minus some. The table has fewer than 200,000 clones, about 76% seen once. The sequencing input was PBMCs. These receptors originate from a woman between 18 and 29 years old in good health and CMV-seropositive.

There are a few counts of this clone. The rearrangement uses TRBV7-6 and TRBJ2-1; 10 bases match TRBD2. Trimming took 3 bases from V and 8 from J; bases not matched to a gene: 4. Germline V gene sequence: CDR1 SGHVS, CDR2 FNYEAQ. The CDR3 extends over 14 amino acids. The CDR3 sequence: CASSLASGGYEQFF. In nucleotides, the CDR3 is TGTGCCAGCAGCTTGGCTAGCGGGGGCTATGAGCAGTTCTTC. The whole variable domain, filled in from reference TRBV7-6 and TRBJ2-1, reads GAGVSQSPRYKVTKRGQDVALRCDPISGHVSLYWYRQALGQGPEFLTYFNYEAQQDKSGLPNDRFSAERPEGSISTLTIQRTEQRDSAMYRCASSLASGGYEQFFGPGTRLTVL.

This clone has just a few counts. The CDR3 DNA sequence: TGTGCCAGCAGCTTACCACAGGGGGTTGGAGGCACCGGGGAGCTGTTTTTT. Its translation is CASSLPQGVGGTGELFF. The rearrangement uses TRBV5-4 and TRBJ2-2; 8 nucleotides match TRBD1. Trimming cost V 2 bases and J 4 bases; bases outside gene matches: 10. The CDR3 is 17 residues long. CDR1 is SGHNT and CDR2 is YYREEE in the germline V gene (reference sequence).

The chain combines TRBV2 with TRBJ2-1; no clear D gene. Germline CDR1 SNHLY, CDR2 FYNNEI. With 4 bases removed from V and 9 bases from J, the gap between germline ends came to 7 bases. The CDR3 extends over 11 amino acids. The DNA of the CDR3 is TGTGCCAGCAGTGGAGGAGTTGAGCAGTTCTTC. Its protein is CASSGGVEQFF. The entire variable domain, with the rest obtained from reference TRBV2 and TRBJ2-1, is as follows: EPEVTQTPSHQVTQMGQEVILRCVPISNHLYFYWYRQILGQKVEFLVSFYNNEISEKSEIFDDQFSVERPDGSNFTLKIRSTKLEDSAMYFCASSGGVEQFFGPGTRLTVL.

This chain uses TRBV5-4 with TRBJ2-7; 8 bases are a match to TRBD1. The CDR3 runs 15 residues. V lost 3 bases, J lost 0 bases, and 5 bases stayed unmatched. Germline assignment: CDR1 SGHNT and CDR2 YYREEE (reference sequence). As DNA, the CDR3 is TGTGCCAGCAGCTCGGGACAGGCGAGCTCCTACGAGCAGTACTTC. Translating it yields CASSSGQASSYEQYF.

CDR3 amino acids: CASSYSQGGRYEQYF. Here the CDR3 DNA reads TGTGCCAGCAGTTACTCGCAGGGGGGCAGATACGAGCAGTACTTC. The rearrangement joins TRBV6-6 to TRBJ2-7; tentative D call: TRBD1 (7 bases). Germline V gene sequence: CDR1 MNHNY, CDR2 SVGAGI (reference sequence). The CDR3 totals 15 residues. V was trimmed by 0 bases and J by 4 bases, leaving 13 bases between them.

A few counts support this clone. The chain links TRBV15 to TRBJ1-4, with 10 bases identical to TRBD1. The CDR3 consists of 17 residues. Germline V gives CDR1 LNHNV, CDR2 YYDKDF (reference sequence). The ends lost 1 base at V and 8 bases at J; junction bases unmatched: 10. CDR3 sequence (DNA): TGTGCCACCAGCAGAGCCGGGACAGGGGCCATTGAGGAAAAACTGTTTTTT. It is translated as CATSRAGTGAIEEKLFF.

The V and J genes are TRBV15 and TRBJ2-7; 9 bases agree with TRBD2. Germline values: CDR1 LNHNV, CDR2 YYDKDF (reference sequence). This CDR3 is built from 15 residues. Losses at the gene ends were 1 base for V and 1 base for J; bases not matched to a gene: 2. CDR3 residues: CATSRGLAESYEQYF. In nucleotides, the CDR3 is TGTGCCACCAGCAGAGGACTAGCGGAATCCTACGAGCAGTACTTC.

The V call is TRBV10-3, the J call TRBJ1-5; the match to TRBD1 covers 9 bases. V trimming: 2 bases; J trimming: 3 bases; junction bases outside the gene matches: 5. Looked up from germline, CDR1 is ENHRY and CDR2 is SYGVKD. The CDR3 contains 16 residues. The CDR3 DNA is TGTGCCATCAGTGAGACAGGGGGCCTAGACAATCAGCCCCAGCATTTT. It translates to CAISETGGLDNQPQHF.

The V and J genes are TRBV5-6 and TRBJ1-2; 8 nucleotides align to TRBD1. CDR1 and CDR2 from the germline V gene are SGHDT and YYEEEE. CDR3 length: 17 amino acids. V shed 3 bases, J shed 2 bases, and the junction held 12 bases outside the gene matches. CDR3 protein: CASSSPLQGDLNYGYTF. The CDR3 nucleotides read TGTGCCAGCAGCTCTCCCTTACAGGGGGACCTAAACTATGGCTACACCTTC.

The gene calls are TRBV18 and TRBJ1-5; no firm D call. Per germline, CDR1 KGHSH and CDR2 LQKENI. The CDR3 sequence is 13 residues long. Trimming took 6 bases from V and 3 from J, leaving 9 bases between them. The CDR3 sequence is CASSDGYNQPQHF. CDR3 nucleotides: TGTGCCAGCTCCGACGGGTACAATCAGCCCCAGCATTTT.

The V call is TRBV28, the J call TRBJ2-3; 9 bases fit TRBD2. This CDR3 contains 17 residues. V shed 5 bases and J 5 bases; nucleotides not matched to a gene: 14. CDR1 and CDR2 from the germline V gene are MDHEN and SYDVKM. In nucleotides, the CDR3 is TGTGCCAGCAGTCCTCCCTCGGCGGGGGGGACTAAAGATACGCAGTATTTT. This encodes CASSPPSAGGTKDTQYF.

The gene calls are TRBV4-1 and TRBJ1-3, with D possibly being TRBD1 (6 bases). The CDR3 has 15 residues. V was trimmed by 0 bases and J by 4 bases, leaving 10 bases between them. Germline CDR1 reads MGHRA; CDR2 reads YSYEKL. The CDR3, as DNA: TGCGCCAGCAGCCAAGATTTTCAGGGGGGAAACACCATATATTTT. Amino acid sequence: CASSQDFQGGNTIYF.

In nucleotides, the CDR3 is TGTGCCTGCTCTCAGGGTCGCGGGGGCCACAATGAGCAGTTCTTC. Amino acids: CACSQGRGGHNEQFF. This chain connects TRBV30 to TRBJ2-1; D may be TRBD2 (7 bases). This CDR3 spans 15 amino acids. Germline V gene data show CDR1 as GTSNPN and CDR2 as SVGIG (reference sequence). The V end lost 6 bases, the J end lost 5 bases, and 20 bases lay between the germline ends.

The CDR3 region is CASSQEENSALHF. CDR3 DNA: TGCGCCAGCAGCCAAGAAGAGAATTCGGCCCTCCACTTT. The rearrangement links TRBV4-1 to TRBJ1-6; D remains unclear. Trimming removed 0 bases at V and 14 bases at J, with 11 bases between. From germline, CDR1 is MGHRA and CDR2 YSYEKL. The length of the CDR3 is 13 residues.

The chain employs TRBV4-2 and TRBJ2-1; no clear D gene. V lost 6 bases, J lost 9 bases, and 12 bases lay in between. CDR1 is LGHNA and CDR2 is YNFKEQ in the germline V gene. This CDR3 is 12 amino acids long. This chain's CDR3 is CASREKDGEQFF. Here the CDR3 DNA reads TGTGCCAGCAGGGAGAAGGATGGTGAGCAGTTCTTC.

This clone has only a few counts. This rearrangement joins TRBV5-6 to TRBJ1-5, with D possibly being TRBD1 (5 bases). The CDR3 length is 14 residues. The germline CDR1 and CDR2 sequences are SGHDT and YYEEEE. With 3 bases removed from V and 5 bases from J, the gap between germline ends came to 12 bases. CDR3 amino acids: CASSWGEGHQPQHF. DNA of the CDR3: TGTGCCAGCAGCTGGGGGGAAGGGCATCAGCCCCAGCATTTT.

The chain recombines TRBV4-1 with TRBJ1-2, with D perhaps matching TRBD1 (5 bases). The CDR3 sequence is 15 residues long. V gave up 3 bases and J gave up 2 bases, with 13 bases separating them. Germline V CDR1 and CDR2: MGHRA, YSYEKL. In nucleotides, the CDR3 is TGCGCCAGCAGCCAGCCTACGCAGGGAAACTATGGCTACACCTTC. Translated, it gives CASSQPTQGNYGYTF.

This clone has only a few counts. The rearrangement links TRBV7-2 to TRBJ1-2, with 10 bases fitting TRBD1. The CDR3 length is 16 residues. In germline, CDR1 is SGHTA, CDR2 FQGNSA. The V and J ends lost 6 bases and 4 bases, in that order; junction bases with no gene match: 11. For the CDR3, the DNA is TGTGCCAGCAGTCTCGGGAGACAGGGGGCTCGCTATGGCTACACCTTC. This codes for CASSLGRQGARYGYTF.

The rearrangement uses TRBV4-3 and TRBJ2-2; tentatively, D is TRBD1 (6 bases). The germline V gene has CDR1 LGHNA and CDR2 YSLEER. The CDR3 covers 16 residues. Trimming left V 1 base short and J 2 bases short, with 11 bases between. CDR3 sequence reads: CASSQAGTSNTGELFF. The CDR3 DNA sequence: TGCGCCAGCAGCCAAGCCGGGACATCCAACACCGGGGAGCTGTTTTTT.

DNA for the CDR3: TGTGCCAGCAGCTTAGGGATCGGGACAGGGCTCACCGGGGAGCTGTTTTTT. It is translated as CASSLGIGTGLTGELFF. The chain links TRBV7-8 to TRBJ2-2; 9 nucleotides agree with TRBD1. The germline V gene encodes CDR1 SGHVS and CDR2 FQNEAQ. The CDR3 is made up of 17 amino acids. With 1 base clipped from V and 4 bases from J, the junction kept 7 bases outside the gene matches.

This clone was counted only a few times. The chain couples TRBV11-2 to TRBJ1-1, with D possibly being TRBD1 (6 bases). V was shortened by 1 base and J by 3 bases, with 12 bases between the two germline ends. Germline CDR1 reads SGHAT; CDR2 reads FQNNGV. The CDR3 sequence is 15 residues long. The CDR3 sequence is CASSLGQVVYTEAFF. The CDR3, as DNA: TGTGCCAGCAGCTTAGGACAGGTGGTCTACACTGAAGCTTTCTTT.

The genes are TRBV18 and TRBJ2-1; 12 bases match TRBD2. The CDR3 has 17 amino acids. Trimming removed 2 bases from V and 3 bases from J; junction bases left unmatched: 5. Germline CDR1 reads KGHSH; CDR2 reads LQKENI. CDR3 in DNA: TGTGCCAGCTCACCATCCTCTAGCGGGGGGGGCTACAATGAGCAGTTCTTC. Translation: CASSPSSSGGGYNEQFF.

As regards this clone: At one end the junction does not follow the germline gene, possibly because of a read error. J is TRBJ2-1 and V is TRBV7-7, with 8 bases matching TRBD2. In germline, CDR1 is SSHAT, CDR2 FNYEAQ (reference sequence). This CDR3 is built from 18 residues. The CDR3 sequence: CASSLGGPRGAGDNEQFF. Written as DNA, the CDR3 is TGTGCTAGCAGCTTAGGGGGACCACGGGGAGCGGGGGACAATGAGCAGTTCTTC.

This chain joins TRBV5-6 and TRBJ1-6; D is uncertain. Germline V gene lookup returns CDR1 SGHDT and CDR2 YYEEEE. Between the trimmed V and J ends, which lost 3 bases and 10 bases, there was a span of 8 bases. The CDR3 contains 12 residues. In DNA form, the CDR3 reads TGTGCCAGCAGCTCAGAACGATCACCCCTCCACTTT. It is translated as CASSSERSPLHF.

Only a few counts were recorded for this clone. The V call is TRBV5-4, the J call TRBJ1-4; no clear D. CDR3 size: 16 residues. Trimming removed 2 bases at V and 2 bases at J, with 13 bases between. Germline CDR1 reads SGHNT; CDR2 reads YYREEE (reference sequence). The CDR3 spells CASSLGGLGTNEKLFF. The DNA of the CDR3 is TGTGCCAGCAGCTTAGGTGGGCTTGGGACTAATGAAAAACTGTTTTTT.

V gene TRBV28 combines with J gene TRBJ2-7; tentative D call: TRBD2 (7 bases). Trimming shortened V by 4 bases and J by 1 base, and 20 bases separated the two germline ends. CDR1 and CDR2 (germline): MDHEN, SYDVKM. The CDR3 consists of 17 residues. CDR3 amino acids: CASSSPEGGAMSYEQYF. DNA of the CDR3: TGTGCCAGCAGTTCCCCCGAAGGGGGGGCCATGTCCTACGAGCAGTACTTC.

V usage is TRBV19 and J usage is TRBJ1-1; TRBD1 agrees at 7 bases. Trimming cost V 7 bases and J 1 base; bases outside gene matches: 3. Looked up from germline, CDR1 is LNHDA and CDR2 is SQIVND (reference sequence). CDR3 length equals 13 residues. CDR3: CASKGAGNTEAFF. CDR3 in DNA: TGTGCCAGTAAGGGGGCAGGGAACACTGAAGCTTTCTTT.